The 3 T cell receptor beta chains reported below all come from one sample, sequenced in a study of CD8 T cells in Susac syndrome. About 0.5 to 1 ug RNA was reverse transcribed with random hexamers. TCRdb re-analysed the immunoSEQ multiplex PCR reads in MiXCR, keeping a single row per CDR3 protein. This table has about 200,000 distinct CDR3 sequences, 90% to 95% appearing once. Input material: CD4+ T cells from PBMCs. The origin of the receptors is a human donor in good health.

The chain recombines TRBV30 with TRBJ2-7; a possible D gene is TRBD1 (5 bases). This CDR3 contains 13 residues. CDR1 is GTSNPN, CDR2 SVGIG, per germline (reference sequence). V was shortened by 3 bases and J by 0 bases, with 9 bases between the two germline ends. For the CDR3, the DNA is TGTGCCTGGAGACGACAGAACTCCTACGAGCAGTACGTC. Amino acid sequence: CAWRRQNSYEQYV.

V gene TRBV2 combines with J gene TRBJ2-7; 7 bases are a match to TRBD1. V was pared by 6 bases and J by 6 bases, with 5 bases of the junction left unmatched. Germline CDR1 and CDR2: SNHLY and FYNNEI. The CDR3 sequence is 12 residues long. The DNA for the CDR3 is TGTGCCAGCAGCCCGGACAGGCGCGAGCAGTACTTC. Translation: CASSPDRREQYF. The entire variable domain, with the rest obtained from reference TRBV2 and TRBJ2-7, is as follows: EPEVTQTPSHQVTQMGQEVILRCVPISNHLYFYWYRQILGQKVEFLVSFYNNEISEKSEIFDDQFSVERPDGSNFTLKIRSTKLEDSAMYFCASSPDRREQYFGPGTRLTVT.

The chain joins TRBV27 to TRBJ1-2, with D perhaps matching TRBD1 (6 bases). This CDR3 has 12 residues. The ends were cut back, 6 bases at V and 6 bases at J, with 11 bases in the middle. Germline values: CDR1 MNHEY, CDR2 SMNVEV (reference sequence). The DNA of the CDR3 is TGTGCCAGCAGCATGAGGGGGGATGGCTACACCTTC. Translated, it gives CASSMRGDGYTF.